This T cell receptor (beta chain) was obtained from a study of cytomegalovirus exposure and HLA in healthy donors. The CDR3 runs 14 residues. V lost 1 base, J lost 10 bases, and 7 bases stayed unmatched. CDR1 and CDR2 (germline): LGHNA, YNFKEQ. PCR was performed using 60 Vbeta and 13 Jbeta primers. The data were produced by immunoSEQ multiplex PCR, yet TCRdb's version contains in-frame clones alone and is incomplete. The sample lists 160,000 or so clones, around 79% occurring once. V gene TRBV4-2 combines with J gene TRBJ2-4, with 7 nucleotides matching TRBD1. The TCR was taken from a man between 35 and 55 years old in good health and CMV-seropositive. What was sequenced was PBMCs. CDR3 protein: CASSQGTGTEIQYF. DNA for the CDR3: TGTGCCAGCAGCCAAGGAACCGGGACAGAGATTCAGTACTTC.